The sequence of this T cell receptor (beta chain) was determined in a study of blood T cells in healthy people across ages. A second PCR, run for roughly 7 to 12 cycles, used a sample-barcoded 5' primer plus a J-beta primer mix. TCRdb reanalysed the 5' RACE reads using MiXCR and keeps one entry per CDR3 protein. The data hold around 1,800,000 distinct CDR3 sequences, with around 40% observed a single time. Germline V gene sequence: CDR1 MDHEN, CDR2 SYDVKM. This CDR3 has 17 amino acids. Trimming removed 6 bases from V and 3 bases from J; junction bases left unmatched: 17. The rearrangement uses TRBV28 and TRBJ2-7, with 7 bases identical to TRBD1. Source material: blood. The TCR was taken from a human donor in good health. CDR3 residues: CASSSPTGPDPFYEQYF. The CDR3 DNA reads as TGTGCCAGCAGCTCACCGACAGGGCCGGACCCCTTCTACGAGCAGTACTTC.